Reported below is one T cell receptor beta chain. This entry comes from a study of blood T cell repertoires in COVID-19. Overall study: T cells, B-cell-depleted T cells, or PBMCs supplied cDNA or gDNA.

Original methodology: Estimated nucleated cell counts came from reference gene primer amplification. The protocol was immunoSEQ multiplex PCR, while the TCRdb copy is restricted to in-frame clones and leaves out a portion. The V and J calls and clone size were taken over from that table, and D and trimming were inferred from the DNA. The table includes approximately 230,000 clones, roughly 82% detected once. Germline values: CDR1 SGHDT, CDR2 YYEEEE. Trimming removed 4 bases from V and 1 base from J, with 15 bases in between. This CDR3 contains 16 residues. V and J are TRBV5-6 and TRBJ2-4; possible D gene TRBD2, 6 bases. Sequencing input: peripheral blood. The sequence was obtained from a woman older than 75 with active or convalescent COVID-19. The CDR3 DNA is TGTGCCAGCAGCCTTATTGGGGCGGGGGCCAAAAACATTCAGTACTTC. Encoded protein: CASSLIGAGAKNIQYF.